Each of the 29 T cell receptor beta chains below was sequenced from the same sample in a study of blood T cell repertoires in COVID-19 (dated by TCRdb to the early 2020s). To prepare the library, the immunoSEQ multiplex PCR assay was applied. Here the immuneACCESS table is served through TCRdb, limited to in-frame sequences with V and J called. Missing clones are a known gap in these copies; in checked studies unresolved V genes cover under half, and the rest lacks a known reason. A total of about 290,000 clones appear in this sample, approximately 91% of them only once. 1.5% to 2% of the sample comes from the top ten. The sample comprised PBMCs or T cells enriched from blood (not recorded which). The receptors stem from a woman aged 40 to 50 who had recovered from COVID-19.

This chain links TRBV5-4 with TRBJ1-1, with D possibly TRBD1 on 6 matching bases. Trimming removed 3 bases from V and 1 base from J, with 16 bases in between. Germline assignment: CDR1 SGHNT and CDR2 YYREEE (reference sequence). CDR3 size: 16 residues. The CDR3: CASSSRYRTANTEAFF. The CDR3, as DNA: TGTGCCAGCAGCTCGAGGTATAGGACAGCGAACACTGAAGCTTTCTTT. Variable domain in full (rest from reference TRBV5-4 and TRBJ1-1): ETGVTQSPTHLIKTRGQQVTLRCSSQSGHNTVSWYQQALGQGPQFIFQYYREEENGRGNFPPRFSGLQFPNYSSELNVNALELDDSALYLCASSSRYRTANTEAFFGQGTRLTVV.

DNA of the CDR3: TGTGCCAGACAGACGGGATATGGCTACACCTTC. The encoded protein is CARQTGYGYTF. V and J are TRBV6-5 and TRBJ1-2, with D unclear. The CDR3 spans 11 residues. The germline V gene has CDR1 MNHEY and CDR2 SVGAGI. Trimming left V 9 bases short and J 5 bases short, with 10 bases between.

This clone was counted a single time. The gene calls are TRBV7-2 and TRBJ2-5, with D perhaps matching TRBD2 (6 bases). The CDR3 runs to 14 residues. Germline V gives CDR1 SGHTA, CDR2 FQGNSA. V gave up 3 bases and J gave up 4 bases, with 12 bases separating them. The CDR3 is CASSFIMGGETQYF. The DNA of the CDR3 is TGTGCCAGCAGCTTTATCATGGGGGGAGAGACCCAGTACTTC.

The rearrangement joins TRBV5-4 to TRBJ2-3, with 7 bases matching TRBD2. From germline, CDR1 is SGHNT and CDR2 YYREEE (reference sequence). V lost 0 bases to trimming and J lost 2 bases; unmatched junction nucleotides: 12. The CDR3 contains 18 residues. CDR3 protein: CASSLGGGGRRNTDTQYF. In DNA, the CDR3 is TGTGCCAGCAGCTTGGGTGGGGGAGGGAGAAGAAACACAGATACGCAGTATTTT.

This chain joins TRBV4-3 and TRBJ1-1; 9 bases align to TRBD1. Germline V gene lookup returns CDR1 LGHNA and CDR2 YSLEER. The CDR3 has 14 amino acids. Trimming at V came to 5 bases and at J to 1 base, leaving 2 bases not matched to a gene. The CDR3 here is CASSGDRENTEAFF. The CDR3 DNA is TGCGCCAGCAGCGGGGACAGGGAGAACACTGAAGCTTTCTTT.

The rearrangement links TRBV5-5 to TRBJ2-7, with TRBD1 as a possible D gene (5 bases). Germline CDR1 reads SGHKS; CDR2 reads YYEKEE (reference sequence). Between the trimmed V and J ends, which lost 4 bases and 4 bases, there was a span of 9 bases. This CDR3 spans 12 amino acids. The CDR3 protein is CASSATDYEQYF. CDR3 coding DNA: TGTGCCAGCAGCGCGACAGATTACGAGCAGTACTTC.

This chain connects TRBV12-5 to TRBJ2-5; 7 bases fit TRBD1. Per the germline V gene, CDR1 is LGHNT and CDR2 is FRNRAP. J gave up 0 bases and V 6 bases, and 7 bases lay outside the gene matches. This CDR3 spans 15 amino acids. The CDR3, as DNA: TGTGCTAGTGGCCAGGGACAGTCGTACCAAGAGACCCAGTACTTC. This codes for CASGQGQSYQETQYF.

The chain carries TRBV5-5 and TRBJ1-5, with 7 positions matching TRBD1. The germline V gene has CDR1 SGHKS and CDR2 YYEKEE (reference sequence). There are 16 residues in the CDR3. V lost 4 bases and J lost 9; bases outside the gene matches: 16. CDR3 DNA sequence: TGTGCCAGCAGCCTCATATGGCGCACAGGGGTAGGGCCCCAGCATTTT. This translates into CASSLIWRTGVGPQHF.

The chain couples TRBV6-5 to TRBJ2-1; 7 bases agree with TRBD1. Germline V lookup: CDR1 MNHEY, CDR2 SVGAGI. Unmatched junction bases numbered 4, after V lost 5 bases and J lost 12 bases. CDR3 size: 11 residues. CDR3 bases: TGTGCCAGCAGTCAGGGGGATCGGCAGTTCTTC. This encodes CASSQGDRQFF.

V and J are TRBV11-2 and TRBJ2-1; TRBD2 is a possible D gene (5 bases). Trimming took off 0 bases at V and 7 bases at J, with 13 bases between the two ends. In germline, CDR1 is SGHAT, CDR2 FQNNGV. The CDR3 consists of 15 residues. For the CDR3, the DNA is TGTGCCAGCAGCTTAGATCACAGAGGAGGAAATGAGCAGTTCTTC. Translating gives CASSLDHRGGNEQFF.

The chain is built from TRBV7-2 and TRBJ1-1, with a possible D match to TRBD1 (5 bases). The V gene lost 4 bases and the J gene lost 3 bases, with 9 bases spanning the gap. The CDR3 covers 13 residues. Germline V gene lookup returns CDR1 SGHTA and CDR2 FQGNSA. CDR3 region: CASSWSGDTEAFF. The CDR3 DNA follows: TGTGCCAGCAGCTGGTCGGGGGACACTGAAGCTTTCTTT. The entire variable domain, with the rest obtained from reference TRBV7-2 and TRBJ1-1, is as follows: GAGVSQSPSNKVTEKGKDVELRCDPISGHTALYWYRQSLGQGLEFLIYFQGNSAPDKSGLPSDRFSAERTGGSVSTLTIQRTQQEDSAVYLCASSWSGDTEAFFGQGTRLTVV.

J is TRBJ1-3 and V is TRBV6-5; possibly TRBD1 for D (5 bases). V lost 6 bases to trimming and J lost 4 bases, with 13 bases between them. In germline, CDR1 is MNHEY, CDR2 SVGAGI. There are 14 residues in the CDR3. Here the CDR3 reads CASRQVFFGNTIYF. For the CDR3, the DNA is TGTGCCAGCAGACAGGTTTTTTTCGGAAACACCATATATTTT.

This sequence joins TRBV11-2 and TRBJ2-7; 7 bases match TRBD1. The V segment lost 0 bases and the J segment 7 bases; nucleotides outside the gene matches: 18. The germline V gene encodes CDR1 SGHAT and CDR2 FQNNGV. The CDR3 totals 18 residues. CDR3 amino acids: CASSLDNVGQSITGEQYF. CDR3 nucleotide sequence: TGTGCCAGCAGCTTAGATAATGTGGGACAGAGTATAACGGGTGAGCAGTACTTC.

The rearrangement joins TRBV7-2 to TRBJ2-2, with D uncertain. The germline V gene has CDR1 SGHTA and CDR2 FQGNSA. V shed 5 bases and J shed 7 bases, with 26 bases lying between them. The CDR3 covers 18 residues. The CDR3 loop is CASSVHAVFSSGGGELFF. CDR3 nucleotide sequence: TGTGCCAGCAGCGTCCATGCGGTATTTTCCTCGGGTGGCGGGGAGCTGTTTTTT. The variable domain in full, with the rest retrieved from reference TRBV7-2 and TRBJ2-2, is GAGVSQSPSNKVTEKGKDVELRCDPISGHTALYWYRQSLGQGLEFLIYFQGNSAPDKSGLPSDRFSAERTGGSVSTLTIQRTQQEDSAVYLCASSVHAVFSSGGGELFFGEGSRLTVL.

This rearrangement joins TRBV18 to TRBJ2-1; 10 positions match TRBD1. The CDR3 loop spans 18 amino acids. The V and J ends lost 3 bases and 1 base, in that order; junction bases with no gene match: 9. Germline V lookup: CDR1 KGHSH, CDR2 LQKENI. CDR3 sequence: CASSPTTGTGASYNEQFF. The CDR3 coding sequence is TGTGCCAGCTCACCGACGACCGGGACAGGGGCGTCCTACAATGAGCAGTTCTTC.

This chain joins TRBV7-2 and TRBJ2-2, with 8 positions matching TRBD1. The trim removed 2 bases at V and 4 bases at J, leaving 6 bases unmatched. The germline V gene encodes CDR1 SGHTA and CDR2 FQGNSA. CDR3 length: 16 residues. DNA of the CDR3: TGTGCCAGCAGCTTAATTCCAGGGGGCAGCACCGGGGAGCTGTTTTTT. Amino acid sequence: CASSLIPGGSTGELFF. Full variable domain (remainder filled in from reference TRBV7-2 and TRBJ2-2): GAGVSQSPSNKVTEKGKDVELRCDPISGHTALYWYRQSLGQGLEFLIYFQGNSAPDKSGLPSDRFSAERTGGSVSTLTIQRTQQEDSAVYLCASSLIPGGSTGELFFGEGSRLTVL.

A single count supports this clone. V is TRBV6-5 and J is TRBJ2-7, with TRBD1 identical over 7 bases. V was clipped by 2 bases and J by 3 bases; unmatched bases: 7. The CDR3 consists of 15 residues. CDR1 and CDR2 (germline): MNHEY, SVGAGI. CDR3 protein: CASSYDRDPGYEQYF. CDR3 DNA sequence: TGTGCCAGCAGTTACGACAGGGACCCAGGCTACGAGCAGTACTTC.

Here the CDR3 reads CASQPRTGAYEQYF. The CDR3 bases are TGTGCCAGCCAACCTAGGACAGGGGCCTACGAGCAGTACTTC. The rearrangement joins TRBV5-4 to TRBJ2-7; 9 nucleotides match TRBD1. The germline gives CDR1 SGHNT, CDR2 YYREEE (reference sequence). This CDR3 contains 14 residues. V dropped 7 bases and J dropped 2; count of bases not matched to a gene: 7.

The chain couples TRBV19 to TRBJ1-5, with D maybe TRBD1 (5 bases). Trimming removed 9 bases at V and 0 bases at J, with 33 bases between. Germline V gene sequence: CDR1 LNHDA, CDR2 SQIVND (reference sequence). The length of the CDR3 is 21 residues. The CDR3 bases are TGTGCCAGCGGTACTCCCAGGGCTCGGGCCCGAGGGGACTATAGCAATCAGCCCCAGCATTTT. Amino acid sequence: CASGTPRARARGDYSNQPQHF.

The chain carries TRBV15 and TRBJ1-4; 9 bases are shared with TRBD1. Germline CDR1 and CDR2: LNHNV and YYDKDF (reference sequence). The CDR3 consists of 16 residues. V gave up 0 bases and J gave up 8 bases; unmatched junction bases: 7. This CDR3 is CATSRDGTGLREKLFF. In DNA form, the CDR3 reads TGTGCCACCAGCAGAGATGGGACAGGGCTTAGGGAAAAACTGTTTTTT.

V usage is TRBV5-1 and J usage is TRBJ1-2; D perhaps matches TRBD1 (6 bases). CDR3 length: 14 residues. CDR1 and CDR2 from the germline V gene are SGHRS and YFSETQ. V shed 5 bases and J shed 0 bases, with 11 bases lying between them. CDR3 nucleotide sequence: TGCGCCAGCAGGCAACAGGGCACTAACTATGGCTACACCTTC. Protein product: CASRQQGTNYGYTF.

V is TRBV19 and J is TRBJ2-4; 10 bases agree with TRBD2. The trim removed 10 bases at V and 8 bases at J, leaving 14 bases unmatched. Per the germline V gene, CDR1 is LNHDA and CDR2 is SQIVND (reference sequence). This CDR3 contains 15 residues. CDR3: CAIGGAGGHTDIQYF. CDR3 DNA: TGTGCCATTGGGGGAGCGGGGGGGCATACGGACATTCAGTACTTC.

The V and J genes are TRBV12-5 and TRBJ1-1, with TRBD1 matching over 7 bases. The trim removed 5 bases at V and 10 bases at J, leaving 7 bases unmatched. This CDR3 spans 12 amino acids. CDR1 LGHNT and CDR2 FRNRAP come from the germline V gene. Written as DNA, the CDR3 is TGTGCTAGTGGTCCACCCCGGGACAGAGCTTTCTTT. The encoded protein is CASGPPRDRAFF.

The V call is TRBV10-3, the J call TRBJ1-6; 7 bases fit TRBD1. The J segment lost 8 bases and the V segment lost 7 bases, leaving 5 bases of the junction unmatched. The CDR3 runs 13 residues. Germline assignment: CDR1 ENHRY and CDR2 SYGVKD. The CDR3 is CAITRDSDSPLHF. The CDR3 nucleotides are TGTGCCATCACTCGGGACAGCGATTCACCCCTCCACTTT.

The chain recombines TRBV5-1 with TRBJ1-2; no firm D call. V was pared by 0 bases and J by 7 bases, with 10 bases between. The V gene's germline CDR1 is SGHRS and CDR2 YFSETQ. The CDR3 loop spans 13 amino acids. The CDR3, as DNA: TGCGCCAGCAGCTTGGCCGCGGGAGGTGGCTACACCTTC. It encodes CASSLAAGGGYTF.

The rearrangement joins TRBV27 to TRBJ1-2; D might be TRBD1 (6 bases). This CDR3 is built from 15 residues. V was clipped by 5 bases and J by 12 bases, with 25 bases between them. Per the germline V gene, CDR1 is MNHEY and CDR2 is SMNVEV (reference sequence). In DNA form, the CDR3 reads TGTGCCAGCAGTGAAACCCCCCGGGACACCAACTGGCACACCTTC. Translation gives CASSETPRDTNWHTF.

The table lists this clone with a count of one. The rearrangement joins TRBV4-1 to TRBJ2-1, with 7 bases identical to TRBD2. The CDR3 extends over 17 amino acids. Germline V gene data show CDR1 as MGHRA and CDR2 as YSYEKL. V dropped 4 bases and J dropped 6; count of bases not matched to a gene: 15. CDR3 coding DNA: TGCGCCAGCAGCCTAGAGACTAGGGCGGGAGTATCCAATGAGCAGTTCTTC. Its translation: CASSLETRAGVSNEQFF.

The chain couples TRBV2 to TRBJ1-1, with D possibly being TRBD1 (5 bases). Germline lookup yields CDR1 SNHLY and CDR2 FYNNEI. The CDR3 totals 14 residues. V gave up 11 bases and J gave up 0 bases, with 16 bases separating them. This chain's CDR3 is CAGTSGGLNTEAFF. Here the CDR3 DNA reads TGTGCCGGCACTTCGGGGGGGTTGAACACTGAAGCTTTCTTT.

The chain combines TRBV7-9 with TRBJ2-3, with 8 bases aligning to TRBD2. Germline CDR1 reads SEHNR; CDR2 reads FQNEAQ (reference sequence). V shed 8 bases and J 4 bases; nucleotides not matched to a gene: 14. This CDR3 is built from 16 residues. The CDR3 nucleotides are TGTGCCAGCCATGACCGGAGCGGGAGCGGCCCAGATACGCAGTATTTT. Amino acids: CASHDRSGSGPDTQYF.